This entry lists 9 T cell receptor beta chains sequenced from one sample in a study of spatial heterogeneity in lung cancer. Time point noted: sample taken at primary tumor resection. The input material, whole RNA from tumor, nontumor lung or frozen PBMC, was sequenced unsorted. Using its own MiXCR run on the 5' RACE reads, TCRdb lists one record per CDR3 protein. Of some 85,000 distinct CDR3 sequences detected, approximately 18% appear once; the ten largest clones hold 6.2%. Sequenced here: PBMCs, sampled at surgery. Receptors originate from a male donor with early-stage non-small cell lung cancer.

Only a few counts were recorded for this clonotype. The J gene is TRBJ1-1, the V gene TRBV6-6, with 9 bases aligning to TRBD1. V was pared by 7 bases and J by 7 bases, with 10 bases of the junction left unmatched. This CDR3 contains 14 residues. Germline V CDR1 and CDR2: MNHNY, SVGAGI (reference sequence). The CDR3 sequence is CASTTGTGRNEAFF. The CDR3 nucleotides are TGTGCCAGCACCACCGGGACAGGGAGGAATGAAGCTTTCTTT.

This clonotype was recorded a few times. The chain carries TRBV15 and TRBJ2-7; 8 nucleotides match TRBD1. CDR1 and CDR2 from the germline V gene are LNHNV and YYDKDF (reference sequence). The CDR3 spans 14 residues. V lost 0 bases and J lost 4; bases outside the gene matches: 2. This chain's CDR3 is CATSRDRGQYEQYF. Written as DNA, the CDR3 is TGTGCCACCAGCAGAGACAGGGGGCAGTACGAGCAGTACTTC.

This clonotype was recorded a few times. The chain carries TRBV6-5 and TRBJ1-3, with D tentatively TRBD1 (5 bases). Germline values: CDR1 MNHEY, CDR2 SVGAGI. CDR3 length: 17 amino acids. V lost 3 bases and J lost 2, with 17 bases in between. CDR3 sequence: CASSYSPDSSPGNTIYF. CDR3 nucleotides: TGTGCCAGCAGTTATTCTCCTGACAGTTCACCTGGAAACACCATATATTTT.

The chain is built from TRBV24-1 and TRBJ2-3; D unresolved. In germline, CDR1 is KGHDR, CDR2 SFDVKD. This CDR3 spans 12 amino acids. V lost 9 bases, J lost 0 bases, and 6 bases lay in between. The CDR3 sequence: CATSGSTDTQYF. In DNA, the CDR3 is TGTGCCACCTCCGGGAGCACAGATACGCAGTATTTT.

In its sample, this clonotype was seen a few times. The chain uses TRBV6-2 or TRBV6-3 and TRBJ2-3, with D perhaps matching TRBD1 (5 bases). The CDR3 runs 13 residues. CDR1 and CDR2 from the germline V gene are MNHEY and SVGEGT. The V end lost 11 bases, the J end lost 2 bases, and 14 bases lay between the germline ends. CDR3 in DNA: TGTGCCGGTCAGGACACTGTCACAGATACGCAGTATTTT. This codes for CAGQDTVTDTQYF.

This clonotype showed up just a few times. The gene calls are TRBV20-1 and TRBJ2-1; 10 nucleotides line up with TRBD2. Germline CDR1 and CDR2: DFQATT and SNEGSKA (reference sequence). Trimming removed 6 bases from V and 9 bases from J; junction bases left unmatched: 11. The CDR3 is 14 residues long. DNA for the CDR3: TGCAGTGCCCGAGCGGGAGGGTTAACTAGTGAGCAGTTCTTC. Its translation: CSARAGGLTSEQFF.

At least ten counts were recorded for this clonotype. The chain links TRBV12-3 or TRBV12-4 to TRBJ2-1; 9 nucleotides line up with TRBD2. CDR3 length: 16 amino acids. The trim removed 1 base at V and 8 bases at J, leaving 9 bases unmatched. CDR3 amino acids: CASSLGWRGGLDEQFF. The CDR3 DNA sequence: TGTGCCAGCAGTTTAGGGTGGCGGGGGGGCCTCGATGAGCAGTTCTTC.

This clonotype showed up many times. The chain couples TRBV18 to TRBJ2-7; D is undetermined. The CDR3 totals 12 residues. The germline V and J ends were trimmed by 3 bases and 3 bases, with 6 bases remaining between them. Germline V gene lookup returns CDR1 KGHSH and CDR2 LQKENI. The CDR3 protein is CASSPGRYEQYF. CDR3 nucleotide sequence: TGTGCCAGCTCACCCGGGCGCTACGAGCAGTACTTC.

This clonotype has more than one count but fewer than ten. The chain combines TRBV3-1 with TRBJ1-3; tentative D call: TRBD1 (6 bases). Germline CDR1 and CDR2: LGHDT and YNNKEL (reference sequence). Trimming took off 4 bases at V and 3 bases at J, with 10 bases between the two ends. CDR3 length: 14 residues. In DNA, the CDR3 is TGTGCCAGCAGCCTGCGGACAGATGGAAACACCATATATTTT. As protein: CASSLRTDGNTIYF.